Reported below is one T cell receptor (beta chain). Its target is unknown. Sample-barcoded 5' priming and a J-beta primer mix drove a second PCR of about 6 to 12 cycles. TCRdb processed the 5' RACE reads anew with MiXCR; each CDR3 protein has one entry. In the table there are about 1.8 million distinct CDR3 sequences, roughly 52% of which are singletons. The study recruited healthy Caucasian donors from Russia who were aged about 6 to 95. CDR3 size: 14 residues. CDR1 and CDR2 (germline): DFQATT, SNEGSKA (reference sequence). Trimming removed 5 bases at V and 3 bases at J, with 11 bases between. This sample is part of a study of blood T cells in healthy people across ages. The study's findings and limits: In older individuals, TCR beta diversity per million T cells was lower, falling roughly linearly with age.

Sequencing input: blood. This TCR derives from a middle-aged woman in good health. V is TRBV20-1 and J is TRBJ2-6, with D maybe TRBD1 (5 bases). CDR3 amino acids: CSAYRNFGANVLTF. DNA for the CDR3: TGCAGTGCTTACAGGAATTTTGGGGCCAACGTCCTGACTTTC.